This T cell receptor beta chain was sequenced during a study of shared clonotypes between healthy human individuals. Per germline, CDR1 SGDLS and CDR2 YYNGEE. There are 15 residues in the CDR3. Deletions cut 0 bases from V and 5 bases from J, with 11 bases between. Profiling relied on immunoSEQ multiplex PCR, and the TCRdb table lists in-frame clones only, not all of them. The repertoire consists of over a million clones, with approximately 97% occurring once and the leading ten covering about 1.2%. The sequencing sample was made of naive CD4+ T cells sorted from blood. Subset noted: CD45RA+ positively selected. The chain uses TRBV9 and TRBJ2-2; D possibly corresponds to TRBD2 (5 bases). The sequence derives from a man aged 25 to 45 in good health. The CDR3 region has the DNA TGTGCCAGCAGCGTAGCCGTGGGAGTGACCGGGGAGCTGTTTTTT. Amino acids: CASSVAVGVTGELFF.